This TCR beta chain was identified during a study of T cells after yellow fever vaccination. Findings and limits, study-wide: It was a small share of clonotypes that appeared in both CD4 and CD8 compartments.

The CDR3 length is 16 residues. Germline CDR1 and CDR2: LGHNA and YNFKEQ. V was trimmed by 5 bases and J by 0 bases, leaving 14 bases between them. One entry per CDR3 protein results from TCRdb running MiXCR on the 5' RACE reads. The sample carries about 260,000 distinct CDR3 sequences, over 3% recorded once. This clonotype was seen ten or more times. Its specificity is unknown. The chain recombines TRBV4-2 with TRBJ1-3; D might be TRBD1 (6 bases). The clonotype was recovered from a man aged 18-30 years who received the YFV17D yellow fever vaccine. Sequencing was performed on PBMCs, taken 15 days after the yellow fever booster vaccination. CDR3 region: CASSFRQATSGNTIYF. DNA of the CDR3: TGTGCCAGCAGCTTTCGACAGGCGACCTCTGGAAACACCATATATTTT.